The present T cell receptor beta chain was sequenced within a study of preoperative IRX-2 immunotherapy in early breast cancer. Sample treatment: preoperative locoregional IRX-2 cytokine immunotherapy. This phase Ib study tested locoregional IRX-2 cytokine immunotherapy given before surgery. Here immunoSEQ multiplex PCR was the method, and the copy in TCRdb shows in-frame clones only, minus some. In the table there are around 28,000 clones, about 83% of which are singletons. The CDR3 is 15 amino acids. Trimming shortened V by 1 base and J by 0 bases, and 10 bases separated the two germline ends. Germline V gene data show CDR1 as GTSNPN and CDR2 as SVGIG (reference sequence). With respect to this clone: The DNA holds an ambiguous or unread base, and X denotes its residue.

The chain combines TRBV30 with TRBJ1-3, with D hard to call. The source of this sequence is a human donor with breast cancer. This sample comprised lymph node tissue, obtained before IRX-2 immunotherapy. This CDR3 reads CAWSGKXGSGNTIYF. CDR3 DNA: TGTGCCTGGAGTGGGAAGGRAGGCTCTGGAAACACCATATATTTT.